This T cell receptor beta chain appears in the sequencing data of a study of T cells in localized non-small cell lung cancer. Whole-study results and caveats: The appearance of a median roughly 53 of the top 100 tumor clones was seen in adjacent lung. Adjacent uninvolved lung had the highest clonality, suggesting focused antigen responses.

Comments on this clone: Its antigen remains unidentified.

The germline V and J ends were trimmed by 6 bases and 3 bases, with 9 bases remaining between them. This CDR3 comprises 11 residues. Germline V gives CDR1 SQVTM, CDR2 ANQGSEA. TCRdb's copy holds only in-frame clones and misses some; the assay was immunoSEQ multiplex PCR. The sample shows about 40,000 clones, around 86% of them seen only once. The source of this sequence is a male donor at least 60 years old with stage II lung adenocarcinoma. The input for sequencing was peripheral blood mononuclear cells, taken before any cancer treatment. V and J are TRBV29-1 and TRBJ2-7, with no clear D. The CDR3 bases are TGCAGCGTCTCGTTGGGCTACGAGCAGTACTTC. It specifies CSVSLGYEQYF.